This T cell receptor (beta chain) derives from a study of T cell responses to AZD1222 COVID-19 vaccine. This clone has just one count. As yet, its antigen is unknown. The data were produced by immunoSEQ multiplex PCR, yet TCRdb's version contains in-frame clones alone and is incomplete. This table has 75,000 to 100,000 clones, about 88% appearing once. The germline CDR1 and CDR2 sequences are MNHEY and SMNVEV (reference sequence). The V and J ends lost 4 bases and 5 bases, in that order; junction bases with no gene match: 6. The length of the CDR3 is 14 residues. The study's findings and limits: CD4 TCRs associated with vaccination spanned spike, dominating at 160-218 and 743-854. After two AZD1222 doses, spike-specific TCR breadth and depth rose versus day 0. Clonal diversity was possibly underestimated, and the donors were mostly white British, with more females.

This sequence originates from an adult in good health. This specimen was peripheral blood, taken on day 0 of AZD1222 vaccination. The rearrangement uses TRBV27 and TRBJ1-1; TRBD1 matches 8 bases. The chain's CDR3 is CASSSQGGRTEAFF. The CDR3 DNA is TGTGCCAGCAGTTCACAGGGGGGGAGGACTGAAGCTTTCTTT.